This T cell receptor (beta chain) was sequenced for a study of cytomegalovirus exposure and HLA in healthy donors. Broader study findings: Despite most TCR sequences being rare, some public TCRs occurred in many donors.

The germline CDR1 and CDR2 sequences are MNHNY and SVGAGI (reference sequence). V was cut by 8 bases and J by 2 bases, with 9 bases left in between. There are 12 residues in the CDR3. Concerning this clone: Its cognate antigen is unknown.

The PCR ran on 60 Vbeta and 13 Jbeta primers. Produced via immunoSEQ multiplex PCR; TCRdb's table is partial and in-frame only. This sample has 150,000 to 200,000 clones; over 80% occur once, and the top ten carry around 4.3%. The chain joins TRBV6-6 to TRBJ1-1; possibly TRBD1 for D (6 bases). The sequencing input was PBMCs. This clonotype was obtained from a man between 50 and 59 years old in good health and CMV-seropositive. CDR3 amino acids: CASGQTNTEAFF. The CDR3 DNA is TGTGCCAGCGGACAGACAAACACTGAAGCTTTCTTT.